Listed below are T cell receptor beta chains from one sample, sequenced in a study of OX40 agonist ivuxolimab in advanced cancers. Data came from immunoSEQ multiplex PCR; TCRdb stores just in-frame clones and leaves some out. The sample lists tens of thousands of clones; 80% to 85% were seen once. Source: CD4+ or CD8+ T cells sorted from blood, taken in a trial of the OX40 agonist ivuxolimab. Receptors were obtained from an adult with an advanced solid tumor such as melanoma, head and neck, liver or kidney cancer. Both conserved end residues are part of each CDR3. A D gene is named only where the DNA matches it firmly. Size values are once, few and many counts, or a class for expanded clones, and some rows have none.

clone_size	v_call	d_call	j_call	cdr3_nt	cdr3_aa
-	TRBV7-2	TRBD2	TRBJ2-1	TGTGCCAGCAGCTTCGGCGGGGGGGCCACCAGTGAGCAGTTCTTC	CASSFGGGATSEQFF
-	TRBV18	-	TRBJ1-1	TGTGCCAGCTCACCCGGCGGGGGGTCCCACCGGAACGCTTTCTTT	CASSPGGGSHRNAFF
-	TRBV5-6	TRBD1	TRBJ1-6	TGTGCCAGCAGCCCAGACAGGGGCCGTAATAATTCACCCCTCCACTTT	CASSPDRGRNNSPLHF
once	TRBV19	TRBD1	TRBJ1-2	TGTGCCAGTATCAAGGGGTCCGAGGGGGCGAGGTTTGGCGGCTACACCTTC	CASIKGSEGARFGGYTF
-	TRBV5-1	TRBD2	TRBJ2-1	TGCGCCAGCAGCTTGAGTGTCCTAGCGGGGGGGCAATACGATGAGCAGTTCTTC	CASSLSVLAGGQYDEQFF
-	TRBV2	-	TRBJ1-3	TGTGCCAGCAGTGGAGTGGGGACCTCCTCTGGAAACACCATATATTTT	CASSGVGTSSGNTIYF
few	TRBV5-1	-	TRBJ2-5	TGCGCCAGCAGCCCCCCCGGAGGGTCAGAGACCCAGTACTTC	CASSPPGGSETQYF
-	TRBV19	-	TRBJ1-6	TGTGCCAGTAGTATAGTGGCCAGGGGAACGACACCCCTCCACTTT	CASSIVARGTTPLHF
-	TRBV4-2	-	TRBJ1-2	TGTGCCAGCAGCCAAGATATTACGGACAGTAACTATGGCTACACCTTC	CASSQDITDSNYGYTF
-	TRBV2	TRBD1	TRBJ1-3	TGTGCCAGCAGTGGACAGGGAAGAGTTGGAAACACCATATATTTT	CASSGQGRVGNTIYF
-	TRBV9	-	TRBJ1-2	TGTGCCAGCAGCGTAGCTATTGGACCGGGGCGCGATGGTGGCTACACCTTC	CASSVAIGPGRDGGYTF
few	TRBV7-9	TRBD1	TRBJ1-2	TGTGCCAGCAGCTTAGGACAGGGAGGCTACACCTTC	CASSLGQGGYTF
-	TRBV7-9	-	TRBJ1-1	TGTGCCAGCAGCTTACGGGGGCGATCGAACACTGAAGCTTTCTTT	CASSLRGRSNTEAFF
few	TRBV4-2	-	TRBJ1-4	TGTGCCAGCAGCCCCCAGGGAAATGAAAAACTGTTTTTT	CASSPQGNEKLFF
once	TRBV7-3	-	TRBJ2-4	TGTGCCAGCAGCTTATCAGACGGAGGAGGGACCGAAAACATTCAGTACTTC	CASSLSDGGGTENIQYF
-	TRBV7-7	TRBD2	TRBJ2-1	TGTGCTAGCAGCCAGACTAGCGGGATAGGGGAGCAGTTCTTC	CASSQTSGIGEQFF
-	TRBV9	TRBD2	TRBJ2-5	TGTGCCAGCAGCGTAGGACTAGCGGGGGAAGAGACCCAGTACTTC	CASSVGLAGEETQYF
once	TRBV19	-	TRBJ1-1	TGTGCCAGTACCCCCTCCTCCGGGGGTTGGGGCACTGAAGCTTTCTTT	CASTPSSGGWGTEAFF
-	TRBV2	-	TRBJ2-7	TGTGCCAGCACCTCCCCGACAGAGACCTACGAGCAGTACTTC	CASTSPTETYEQYF
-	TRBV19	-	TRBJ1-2	TGTGCCAGTGGGGACATCCATGGCTACACCTTC	CASGDIHGYTF
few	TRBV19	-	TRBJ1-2	TGTGCCAGTAGTATAGGGCAGGCGAGGAACTATGGCTACACCTTC	CASSIGQARNYGYTF
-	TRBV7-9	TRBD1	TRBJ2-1	TGTGCCAGCAGCTTCCCCACAGGGGTACAGGGCAATGAGCAGTTCTTC	CASSFPTGVQGNEQFF
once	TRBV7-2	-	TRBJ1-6	TGTGCCAGCAGCCTTTTCGGGGATTTAGATTCACCCCTCCACTTT	CASSLFGDLDSPLHF
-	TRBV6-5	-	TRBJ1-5	TGTGCCAGCAGTCCCGGGCTGTGGAGCAATCAGCCCCAGCATTTT	CASSPGLWSNQPQHF
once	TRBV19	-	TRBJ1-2	TGTGCCAGTCTTTACACAGCTTCTAACTATGGCTACACCTTC	CASLYTASNYGYTF
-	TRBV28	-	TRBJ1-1	TGTGCCAGCAGTTTAGGTGGCAAAATGAACACTGAAGCTTTCTTT	CASSLGGKMNTEAFF
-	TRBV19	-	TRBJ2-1	TGTGCCAGTATGGGGATAGCTGGGGGACGTGAGTATGAGCAGTTCTTC	CASMGIAGGREYEQFF
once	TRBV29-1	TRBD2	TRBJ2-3	TGCAGCGTTGAGGCTAGCGGGACCACAGATACGCAGTATTTT	CSVEASGTTDTQYF
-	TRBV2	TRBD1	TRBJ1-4	TGTGCCAGCAGGGGACAGGGGTTGCCTAATGAAAAACTGTTTTTT	CASRGQGLPNEKLFF
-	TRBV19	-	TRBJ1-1	TGTGCCAGTAGTATTTGGGGTGACACTGAAGCTTTCTTT	CASSIWGDTEAFF
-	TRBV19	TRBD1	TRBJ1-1	TGTGCCAGTAGTACTGACAGGGGGCAGGGGAACACTGAAGCTTTCTTT	CASSTDRGQGNTEAFF
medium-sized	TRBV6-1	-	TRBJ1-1	TGTGCCAGCAGTGGAAGGGGGGAGAACACTGAAGCTTTCTTT	CASSGRGENTEAFF
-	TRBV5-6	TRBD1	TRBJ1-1	TGTGCCAGCAGCCGAGTTGACAGGGATGAAGCTTTCTTT	CASSRVDRDEAFF
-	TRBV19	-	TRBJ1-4	TGTGCCAGTAGTTTGGAGGGCCCATCAACTAATGAAAAACTGTTTTTT	CASSLEGPSTNEKLFF
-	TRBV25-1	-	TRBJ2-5	TGTGCCAGCAGTGAATATCGTCCTGCGGGGCGGGAGACCCAGTACTTC	CASSEYRPAGRETQYF
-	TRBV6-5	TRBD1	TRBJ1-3	TGTGCCAGCAGTTATTCTAGACAGGGGACTGGAAACACCATATATTTT	CASSYSRQGTGNTIYF
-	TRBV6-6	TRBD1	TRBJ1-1	TGTGCCAGCAGGCGAGCCGGGACAGAGAACACTGAAGCTTTCTTT	CASRRAGTENTEAFF
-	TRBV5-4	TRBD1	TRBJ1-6	TGTGCCAGCAGCCCGGACAGGGACTACTCACCCCTCCACTTT	CASSPDRDYSPLHF
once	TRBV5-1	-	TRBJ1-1	TGCGCCAGCAGCTTGGAAGGGGCCCTAATGGGCACTGAAGCTTTCTTT	CASSLEGALMGTEAFF
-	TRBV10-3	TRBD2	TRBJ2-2	TGTGCCATCAGAACCGGGACTAGCGGGGGGGACACCGGGGAGCTGTTTTTT	CAIRTGTSGGDTGELFF
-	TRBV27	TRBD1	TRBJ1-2	TGTGCCAGCAGTTTGGGACAGCAGGGGGCGGGAGGCTACACCTTC	CASSLGQQGAGGYTF
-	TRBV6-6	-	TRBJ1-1	TGTGCCAGCACCTTGACAGGACCGAACACTGAAGCTTTCTTT	CASTLTGPNTEAFF
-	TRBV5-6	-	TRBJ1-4	TGTGCCAGCAGCCCTACAGGTCGGGATGAAAAACTGTTTTTT	CASSPTGRDEKLFF
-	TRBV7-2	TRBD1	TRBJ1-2	TGTGCCAGCAGCTTAGACGACAGGGAACGGACCTTC	CASSLDDRERTF
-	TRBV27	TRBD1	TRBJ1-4	TGTGCCAGCAGAATGACAGGGGGAGTTGCAACTAATGAAAAACTGTTTTTT	CASRMTGGVATNEKLFF
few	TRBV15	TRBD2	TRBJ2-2	TGTGCCACCAGCAGAGATCCGGGAGGGAAGGCCGGGGAGCTGTTTTTT	CATSRDPGGKAGELFF
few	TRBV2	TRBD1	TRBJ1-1	TGTGCCAGCAGTGATAACAGGGGGCTGTGGGGCACTGAAGCTTTCTTT	CASSDNRGLWGTEAFF
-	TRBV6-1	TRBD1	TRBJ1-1	TGTGCCAGCAATATGGACAGGTTGGCCCCTGAAGCTTTCTTT	CASNMDRLAPEAFF
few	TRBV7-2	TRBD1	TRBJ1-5	TGTGCCAGCAGCCGGGGACAGAACAATCAGCCCCAGCATTTT	CASSRGQNNQPQHF
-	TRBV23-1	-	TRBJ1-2	TGCGCCAGCAGTCGACGGGGCGCCGAAACTATGGGCTACACCTTC	CASSRRGAETMGYTF
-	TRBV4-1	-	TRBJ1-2	TGCGCCAGCGGGGGAGGAGGAGGCTATGGCTACACCTTC	CASGGGGGYGYTF
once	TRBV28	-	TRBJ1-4	TGTGCCAGCAGTTTATTGGGGGGTTTGCGTGTAACTAATGAAAAACTGTTTTTT	CASSLLGGLRVTNEKLFF
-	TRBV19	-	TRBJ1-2	TGTGCCAGTAGTAGCGGCTATGGCTACACCTTC	CASSSGYGYTF
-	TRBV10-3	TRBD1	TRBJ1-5	TGTGCCATCAGTGAGGACAGGGGTGGCCAGCCCCAGCATTTT	CAISEDRGGQPQHF
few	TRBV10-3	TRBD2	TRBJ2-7	TGTGCCACCTTGGGGACTAGCGGATTAAAGTACGAGCAGTACTTC	CATLGTSGLKYEQYF
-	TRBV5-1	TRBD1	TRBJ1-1	TGCGCCAGCAGCTCGCGACAGGGCGCCAACACTGAAGCTTTCTTT	CASSSRQGANTEAFF